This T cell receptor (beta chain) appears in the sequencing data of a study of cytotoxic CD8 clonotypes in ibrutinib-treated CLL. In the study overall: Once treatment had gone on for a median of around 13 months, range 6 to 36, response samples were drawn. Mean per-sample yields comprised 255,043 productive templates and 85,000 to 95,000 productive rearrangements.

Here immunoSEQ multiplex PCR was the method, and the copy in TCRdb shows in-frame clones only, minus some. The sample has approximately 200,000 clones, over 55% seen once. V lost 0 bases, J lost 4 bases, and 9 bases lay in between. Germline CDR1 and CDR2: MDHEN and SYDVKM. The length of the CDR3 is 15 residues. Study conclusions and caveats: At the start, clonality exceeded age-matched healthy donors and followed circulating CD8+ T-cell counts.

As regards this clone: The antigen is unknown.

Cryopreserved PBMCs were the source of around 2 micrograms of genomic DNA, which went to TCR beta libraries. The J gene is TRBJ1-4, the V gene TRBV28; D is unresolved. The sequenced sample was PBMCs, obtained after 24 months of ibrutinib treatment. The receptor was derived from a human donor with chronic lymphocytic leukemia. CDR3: CASSLWLRINEKLFF. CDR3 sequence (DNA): TGTGCCAGCAGTTTATGGTTGCGGATTAATGAAAAACTGTTTTTT.